One sample yielded the 11 T cell receptor beta chains listed below, sequenced in a study of T cell changes during pregnancy in multiple sclerosis (dated by TCRdb to the late 2010s). Receptors were amplified or captured by the immunoSEQ multiplex PCR assay. The table comes from immuneACCESS by way of TCRdb, which keeps in-frame sequences with V and J called. Part of the clones is missing from these tables; in studies checked, under half for an unresolved V gene and the rest for unknown reasons. The sample table shows around 57,000 clones, and about nine tenths are seen once. The ten largest clones represent about 1.5% of the sample. The input for sequencing was peripheral blood, taken in the second trimester of pregnancy. These receptors were collected from a female donor with multiple sclerosis, enrolled in a pregnancy study.

V gene TRBV19 combines with J gene TRBJ1-5, with 10 bases lining up with TRBD1. V lost 6 bases and J lost 7; bases outside the gene matches: 9. There are 15 residues in the CDR3. Germline V gene sequence: CDR1 LNHDA, CDR2 SQIVND (reference sequence). CDR3 amino acids: CASRRQGAGRQPQHF. The CDR3 DNA reads as TGTGCCAGTAGAAGACAGGGGGCGGGACGGCAGCCCCAGCATTTT.

V is TRBV6-1 and J is TRBJ2-1; TRBD1 is a possible D gene (6 bases). The germline CDR1 and CDR2 sequences are MNHNS and SASEGT. CDR3 length equals 13 residues. Trimming removed 6 bases at V and 6 bases at J, with 12 bases between. CDR3 protein: CASSLAGVNEQFF. The CDR3 region has the DNA TGTGCCAGCAGCCTAGCAGGGGTCAATGAGCAGTTCTTC.

This chain links TRBV25-1 with TRBJ1-2, with TRBD1 as a possible D gene (5 bases). The CDR3 is 13 residues long. Per germline, CDR1 MGHDK and CDR2 SYGVNS. V lost 2 bases, J lost 8 bases, and 12 bases lay in between. The DNA of the CDR3 is TGTGCCAGCAGTGAAGGGGGGTTCTTCGGCTACACCTTC. Translation gives CASSEGGFFGYTF.

This chain links TRBV5-6 with TRBJ1-1; D unresolved. CDR3 length: 15 amino acids. V lost 0 bases, J lost 2 bases, and 11 bases lay in between. Germline CDR1 and CDR2: SGHDT and YYEEEE. The DNA for the CDR3 is TGTGCCAGCAGCTTGGCCATGGGAGCCAACACTGAAGCTTTCTTT. It codes for CASSLAMGANTEAFF. The variable domain in full, with the rest retrieved from reference TRBV5-6 and TRBJ1-1, is DAGVTQSPTHLIKTRGQQVTLRCSPKSGHDTVSWYQQALGQGPQFIFQYYEEEERQRGNFPDRFSGHQFPNYSSELNVNALLLGDSALYLCASSLAMGANTEAFFGQGTRLTVV.

This chain links TRBV6-6 with TRBJ2-4; D may be TRBD1 (6 bases). The CDR3 runs to 14 residues. V lost 2 bases to trimming and J lost 8 bases, with 13 bases between them. Germline-derived CDR1 and CDR2 are MNHNY and SVGAGI (reference sequence). CDR3 nucleotide sequence: TGTGCCAGCAGTTACGGGCAGGGGTGGGACATTCAGTACTTC. Translating gives CASSYGQGWDIQYF.

The DNA for the CDR3 is TGTGCCAGCGCCGCGGGTCAGCAAGAGACCCAGTACTTC. This sequence encodes CASAAGQQETQYF. The genes are TRBV7-3 and TRBJ2-5; TRBD2 might be the D (5 bases). Looked up from germline, CDR1 is SGHTA and CDR2 is FQGTGA. Trimming removed 8 bases from V and 2 bases from J, with 12 bases in between. The CDR3 length is 13 residues.

The chain joins TRBV30 to TRBJ2-1, with 7 bases fitting TRBD1. Losses at the gene ends were 4 bases for V and 6 bases for J; bases not matched to a gene: 3. There are 12 residues in the CDR3. CDR1 and CDR2 (germline): GTSNPN, SVGIG (reference sequence). The CDR3 nucleotides read TGTGCCTGGAACCAGGGGGTCAATGAGCAGTTCTTC. Translated: CAWNQGVNEQFF.

The V call is TRBV18, the J call TRBJ2-5, with 7 bases identical to TRBD1. Per germline, CDR1 KGHSH and CDR2 LQKENI. The CDR3 covers 16 residues. After removal of 6 bases from V and 5 bases from J, the junction contained 15 bases not matched to a gene. The chain's CDR3 is CASSPRDRDPWETQYF. CDR3 DNA sequence: TGTGCCAGCTCGCCCCGCGACAGGGACCCGTGGGAGACCCAGTACTTC. Supplemented by reference TRBV18 and TRBJ2-5, the full variable domain reads NAGVMQNPRHLVRRRGQEARLRCSPMKGHSHVYWYRQLPEEGLKFMVYLQKENIIDESGMPKERFSAEFPKEGPSILRIQQVVRGDSAAYFCASSPRDRDPWETQYFGPGTRLLVL.

This rearrangement joins TRBV7-9 to TRBJ1-1, with D maybe TRBD1 (5 bases). The CDR3 totals 12 residues. Germline lookup yields CDR1 SEHNR and CDR2 FQNEAQ (reference sequence). V was shortened by 3 bases and J by 6 bases, with 8 bases between the two germline ends. The CDR3 here is CASSFAGPEAFF. DNA of the CDR3: TGTGCCAGCAGCTTCGCAGGGCCTGAAGCTTTCTTT.

This chain joins TRBV2 and TRBJ1-1, with no clear D. V was shortened by 1 base and J by 4 bases, with 4 bases between the two germline ends. The CDR3 loop spans 12 amino acids. CDR1 and CDR2 (germline): SNHLY, FYNNEI. In DNA form, the CDR3 reads TGTGCCAGCAGTGAAGAGAGCACTGAAGCTTTCTTT. Encoded protein: CASSEESTEAFF.

This clone has just a few counts. This chain connects TRBV7-2 to TRBJ2-2; D not resolved. The CDR3 consists of 13 residues. Germline loops: CDR1 SGHTA, CDR2 FQGNSA. V lost 6 bases, J lost 7 bases, and 12 bases lay in between. CDR3 sequence (DNA): TGTGCCAGCAGTCTCGACAATCACGGGGAGCTGTTTTTT. This translates into CASSLDNHGELFF.